Listed below are T cell receptor beta chains from one sample, sequenced in a study of blood T cell repertoires in COVID-19. Some clones are missing from TCRdb's copy, which holds only in-frame ones; the method was immunoSEQ multiplex PCR. The table has about 250,000 clones, 85% to 90% seen once. The sequencing sample was made of peripheral blood. Receptors were obtained from a man aged 80 or over with acute or convalescent COVID-19. The CDR3 runs from the conserved cysteine through the conserved F or W. The D gene is left open where the match is weak. Some rows mark clone size as missing; the rest say once, few, many or name a class of expanded clone.

>-|TRBV19|-|TRBJ1-5
TGTGCCAGTAGCGGGGTCCGGATTGGGAATCAGCCCCAGCATTTT
CASSGVRIGNQPQHF
>once|TRBV6-5|TRBD1|TRBJ1-5
TGTGCCAGCAATAGGGGGCAGGGTCAGCCCCAGCATTTT
CASNRGQGQPQHF
>-|TRBV7-2|TRBD1|TRBJ2-7
TGTGCCAGCAGCCCCCGGACAGGAGGAACCTACGAGCAGTACTTC
CASSPRTGGTYEQYF
>-|TRBV2|TRBD1|TRBJ1-5
TGTGCCAGCAGTGAAGAGGAGGGGGCGTATCAGCCCCAGCATTTT
CASSEEEGAYQPQHF
>-|TRBV2|-|TRBJ1-5
TGTGCCAGCACCTTCTCTCAGGGAGGAGGCCAGCCCCAGCATTTT
CASTFSQGGGQPQHF
>-|TRBV7-2|TRBD1|TRBJ2-2
TGTGCCAGCAGTGTCCCCAGATCGAGGGGGCCTGGCACCGGGGAGCTGTTTTTT
CASSVPRSRGPGTGELFF
>-|TRBV25-1|TRBD1|TRBJ1-1
TGTGCCAGCAGTCGACAGGGGAACACTGAAGCTTTCTTT
CASSRQGNTEAFF
>-|TRBV19|-|TRBJ2-5
TGTGCCTCATCCCCCGCCGGGGACCAAGAGACCCAGTACTTC
CASSPAGDQETQYF
>-|TRBV28|-|TRBJ2-7
TGTGCCAGCAGCCGACAGAACCTTTACGAGCAGTACTTC
CASSRQNLYEQYF
>few|TRBV7-9|TRBD1|TRBJ2-7
TGTGCCAGCAGCCCAGGGGGCGAGCAGTACTTC
CASSPGGEQYF
>-|TRBV19|TRBD1|TRBJ1-5
TGTGCCAGTAGTGCCTCAGGGGGCAGTCAGCCCCAGCATTTT
CASSASGGSQPQHF
>few|TRBV7-9|-|TRBJ1-5
TGTGCCAGCAGCTCCCCACAGGGTCCCTATCAGCCCCAGCATTTT
CASSSPQGPYQPQHF
>-|TRBV19|-|TRBJ2-7
TGTGCCAGTAGTCCCCAGTACAACCCCTACGAGCAGTACTTC
CASSPQYNPYEQYF
>-|TRBV5-1|-|TRBJ2-2
TGCGCCAGCAGCTTGGGGGCGACCGGGGAGCTGTTTTTT
CASSLGATGELFF
>once|TRBV5-1|-|TRBJ2-7
TGCGCCAGCAGCTTGGCGGCTAGTGGGTCCTACGAGCAGTACTTC
CASSLAASGSYEQYF
>-|TRBV5-1|TRBD1|TRBJ2-7
TGCGCCAGCAGCGGGAGACAGGGGAGCTACGAGCAGTACTTC
CASSGRQGSYEQYF
>few|TRBV7-6|-|TRBJ1-1
TGTGCCAGCAGCTTAGTTCCGGGGAGGAACACTGAAGCTTTCTTT
CASSLVPGRNTEAFF
>-|TRBV6-6|TRBD1|TRBJ1-6
TGTGCCAGCACCCTGAGGACAGGGGGCGTAAATTCACCCCTCCACTTT
CASTLRTGGVNSPLHF
>-|TRBV3-1/TRBV3-2|-|TRBJ1-4
TGTGCCAGCAGCCAGGTGACAGGAGATCTTCGCTCTAATGAAAAACTGTTTTTT
CASSQVTGDLRSNEKLFF
>-|TRBV7-8|TRBD2|TRBJ2-7
TGTGCCAGCAGCTTAGGAAGCGGGGGGAGCTCCTACGAGCAGTACTTC
CASSLGSGGSSYEQYF
>-|TRBV9|TRBD1|TRBJ1-3
TGTGCCAGCAGTGAGACAGGGACTGGAAACACCATATATTTT
CASSETGTGNTIYF
>-|TRBV6-6|TRBD2|TRBJ2-2
TGTGCCACGGGGGAAGTAGCGGGGTACGGGGAGCTGTTTTTT
CATGEVAGYGELFF
>-|TRBV20-1|-|TRBJ1-2
TGCAGTGCTAGTCAGGGTCAATATGGCTACACCTTC
CSASQGQYGYTF